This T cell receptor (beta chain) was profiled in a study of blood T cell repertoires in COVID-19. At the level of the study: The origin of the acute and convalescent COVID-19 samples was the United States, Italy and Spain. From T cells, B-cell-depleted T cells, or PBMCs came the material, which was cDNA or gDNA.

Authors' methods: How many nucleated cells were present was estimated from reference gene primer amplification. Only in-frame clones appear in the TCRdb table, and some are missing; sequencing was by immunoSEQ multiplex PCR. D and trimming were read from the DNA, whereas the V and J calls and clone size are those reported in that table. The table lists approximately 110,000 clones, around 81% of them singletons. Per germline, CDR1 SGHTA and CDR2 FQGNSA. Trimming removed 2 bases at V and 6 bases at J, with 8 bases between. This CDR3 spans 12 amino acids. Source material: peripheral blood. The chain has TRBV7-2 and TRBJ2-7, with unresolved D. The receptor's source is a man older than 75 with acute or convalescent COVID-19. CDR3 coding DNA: TGTGCCAGCAGCTTAAATAGAGTCGAGCAGTACTTC. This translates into CASSLNRVEQYF.